A selection of T cell receptor beta chains follows, all from one sample in a study of regulatory T cells in long-lasting Graves disease. TCRdb re-analysed the multiplex PCR reads in MiXCR, keeping a single row per CDR3 protein. The table shows about 290,000 distinct CDR3 sequences, with around 21% occurring only once. This specimen consisted of peripheral blood mononuclear cells (PBMCs), obtained when the disease was refractory, from a patient treated with antithyroid drugs. The source of these receptors is a female donor with Graves disease. CDR3s include the opening cysteine and the closing phenylalanine or tryptophan. Each record gives: clone size, J gene, D gene, V gene, CDR3 protein, CDR3 DNA. D genes are given only for firm matches. Not all rows give a size; the values are once, few, many and, for expanded clones, a class.

>few|TRBJ2-5|NA|TRBV7-9
CASSQPTGRETQYF
TGTGCCAGCAGCCAACCGACAGGGAGGGAGACCCAGTACTTC
>NA|TRBJ2-5|TRBD2|TRBV19
CASSMASGSSGETQYF
TGTGCCAGTAGTATGGCTAGCGGGAGCTCCGGAGAGACCCAGTACTTC
>few|TRBJ1-1|NA|TRBV7-2
CASSLLQTNTEAFF
TGTGCCAGCAGCTTATTACAGACGAACACTGAAGCTTTCTTT
>NA|TRBJ1-3|NA|TRBV5-1
CASSFGGEPSSGNTIYF
TGCGCCAGCAGCTTTGGAGGGGAACCTTCCTCTGGAAACACCATATATTTT
>many|TRBJ1-2|TRBD1|TRBV15
CATSTPGQGNYGYTF
TGTGCCACCAGCACTCCGGGACAGGGGAACTATGGCTACACCTTC
>NA|TRBJ2-5|TRBD1|TRBV15
CAASPDRVKTQYF
TGTGCCGCCAGCCCCGACAGGGTGAAGACCCAGTACTTC
>few|TRBJ1-6|TRBD1|TRBV4-1
CASSQDRGLFSPLHF
TGCGCCAGCAGCCAAGATAGGGGGCTTTTTTCACCCCTCCACTTT
>many|TRBJ2-5|TRBD2|TRBV2
CAGARGGETQYF
TGTGCCGGAGCCCGCGGGGGGGAGACCCAGTACTTC
>few|TRBJ1-1|NA|TRBV5-6
CASSLVAVGHAFF
TGTGCCAGCAGCTTGGTGGCAGTCGGTCACGCTTTCTTT
>many|TRBJ2-7|NA|TRBV28
CASSRDSAYEQYF
TGTGCCAGCAGCCGGGACTCCGCCTACGAGCAGTACTTC
>NA|TRBJ1-6|TRBD1|TRBV5-1
CASSPWVGVRGINSPLHF
TGCGCCAGCAGCCCTTGGGTCGGTGTCAGGGGGATTAATTCACCCCTCCACTTT
>many|TRBJ2-7|NA|TRBV11-2
CASSLDLTNYEQYF
TGTGCCAGCAGCTTAGATTTGACAAACTACGAGCAGTACTTC
>many|TRBJ2-6|NA|TRBV28
CASRLRQRPSSGANVLTF
TGTGCCAGCAGACTCCGACAGCGCCCATCCTCTGGGGCCAACGTCCTGACTTTC
>many|TRBJ1-4|NA|TRBV11-2
CASSINGGPEKLFF
TGTGCCAGCAGCATAAACGGGGGCCCTGAAAAACTGTTTTTT
>many|TRBJ2-7|NA|TRBV6-1
CASRAGGDEQYF
TGTGCCAGCAGGGCTGGGGGAGACGAGCAGTACTTC
>many|TRBJ2-5|TRBD2|TRBV24-1
CATSDPREGSQETQYF
TGTGCCACCAGTGATCCCAGGGAGGGATCCCAGGAGACCCAGTACTTC
>few|TRBJ1-6|TRBD1|TRBV20-1
CSARAGQGYSPLHF
TGCAGTGCTAGAGCGGGACAGGGGTATTCACCCCTCCACTTT